Below, 19 T cell receptor beta chains from the same sample are listed, as sequenced in a study of blood T cells in healthy people across ages. The authors ran a second PCR of roughly 7 to 11 cycles using a sample-barcoded 5' primer and a J-beta primer mix. TCRdb used MiXCR to reprocess the 5' RACE reads, holding one entry per CDR3 protein. The sample includes 600,000 or so distinct CDR3 sequences, approximately 30% of them seen just once. Sequences were obtained from blood. The origin of the receptors is a woman of 80 years or more in good health.

The chain carries TRBV5-1 and TRBJ1-6; tentative D call: TRBD1 (5 bases). CDR3 length equals 14 residues. V was clipped by 4 bases and J by 6 bases, with 11 bases between them. Germline assignment: CDR1 SGHRS and CDR2 YFSETQ. The CDR3 loop is CASSEDTFNSPLHF. As DNA, the CDR3 is TGCGCCAGCAGCGAGGACACCTTTAATTCACCCCTCCACTTT.

This chain joins TRBV6-1 and TRBJ2-5, with 9 bases lining up with TRBD2. Germline lookup yields CDR1 MNHNS and CDR2 SASEGT. V shed 4 bases, J shed 13 bases, and the junction held 16 bases outside the gene matches. The CDR3 has 15 residues. CDR3 in DNA: TGTGCCAGCAGTGTTAGGCCTAGCGGGGCCTACGAGCGGTACTTC. Amino acids: CASSVRPSGAYERYF.

With respect to this clonotype: One junction end disagrees with the germline gene, perhaps due to a read error. The rearrangement links TRBV4-2 to TRBJ1-4; D unresolved. The CDR3 is 16 amino acids. Germline V gene data show CDR1 as LGHNA and CDR2 as YNFKEQ. The CDR3 nucleotides are TGTGCCGGCAGCCAAGCGGGATCAAACAGTCGTGAAAAACTGTTTTTT. It specifies CAGSQAGSNSREKLFF.

In this sample, this clonotype turned up many times. This sequence joins TRBV15 and TRBJ2-2, with 9 nucleotides matching TRBD2. The CDR3 has 15 amino acids. The ends lost 1 base at V and 6 bases at J; junction bases unmatched: 3. The germline gives CDR1 LNHNV, CDR2 YYDKDF (reference sequence). CDR3 in amino acids: CATSRGGTSSGELFF. The CDR3 DNA reads TGTGCCACCAGCAGAGGAGGGACTAGCTCCGGGGAGCTGTTTTTT.

Notes on this clonotype: This may be a read error, as it is one base from a much larger clone. This sequence joins TRBV20-1 and TRBJ2-4; 8 nucleotides match TRBD2. CDR3 length equals 15 residues. The trim removed 4 bases at V and 13 bases at J, leaving 18 bases unmatched. The germline V gene has CDR1 DFQATT and CDR2 SNEGSKA (reference sequence). The CDR3 region is CSAKHPGLGSYGQYF. The CDR3 DNA follows: TGCAGTGCTAAACACCCGGGACTAGGATCCTACGGGCAGTACTTC.

This clonotype turned up a few times. The rearrangement links TRBV1 to TRBJ2-6; TRBD1, as called in the table, went unchecked against the DNA. TRBV1 is flagged as a pseudogene. There are 13 residues in the CDR3. The CDR3 DNA follows: TGCTCGCCAGGGGGCTGTGGGGCCAACGTCCTGACTTTC. It yields the protein CSPGGCGANVLTF.

There are a few counts of this clonotype. The chain combines TRBV5-6 with TRBJ1-1, with TRBD1 matching over 7 bases. Germline lookup yields CDR1 SGHDT and CDR2 YYEEEE. The CDR3 sequence is 16 residues long. With V trimmed by 4 bases and J by 4 bases, 13 bases remained unmatched. As DNA, the CDR3 is TGTGCCAGCAGCCCCGAACAGGGGTGGATGAGCACTGAAGCTTTCTTT. Translation: CASSPEQGWMSTEAFF.

V gene TRBV7-2 combines with J gene TRBJ2-1; TRBD2 agrees at 12 bases. There are 14 residues in the CDR3. The V segment lost 5 bases and the J segment 12 bases; nucleotides outside the gene matches: 8. Germline-derived CDR1 and CDR2 are SGHTA and FQGNSA. In nucleotides, the CDR3 is TGTGCCAGCAGCCAACTAGCGGGGGGCACTGGGCAGTTCTTC. It translates to CASSQLAGGTGQFF.

This clonotype was seen only a few times. The rearrangement joins TRBV7-3 to TRBJ2-3, with D possibly matching TRBD2 (5 bases). The CDR3 consists of 15 residues. Germline values: CDR1 SGHTA, CDR2 FQGTGA. Trimming took off 5 bases at V and 4 bases at J, with 16 bases between the two ends. CDR3 residues: CASSPSGVSADTQYF. CDR3 coding DNA: TGTGCCAGCAGCCCTTCCGGGGTGTCTGCAGATACGCAGTATTTT.

This clonotype showed up many times. This chain connects TRBV6-2 or TRBV6-3 to TRBJ2-7; 7 bases agree with TRBD2. With 4 bases clipped from V and 7 bases from J, the junction kept 7 bases outside the gene matches. The CDR3 runs to 13 residues. The germline V gene has CDR1 MNHEY and CDR2 SVGEGT. In DNA form, the CDR3 reads TGTGCCAGCAGTTCCGGGGGGAGTCGGGAGCAGTACTTC. Translation: CASSSGGSREQYF.

This clonotype came up many times. V is TRBV7-2 and J is TRBJ2-1, with 8 bases fitting TRBD1. CDR1 SGHTA and CDR2 FQGNSA come from the germline V gene. The CDR3 runs 14 residues. V shed 2 bases, J shed 8 bases, and the junction held 5 bases outside the gene matches. The CDR3 here is CASSLRTGRDEQFF. CDR3 sequence (DNA): TGTGCCAGCAGCTTAAGGACAGGGAGAGATGAGCAGTTCTTC.

Turning to this clonotype: One end of the junction fails to match germline, which may point to a read error. The rearrangement links TRBV7-9 to TRBJ2-3, with 11 bases identical to TRBD1. The CDR3 is 16 amino acids. CDR1 and CDR2 (germline): SEHNR, FQNEAQ (reference sequence). CDR3 nucleotides: TGTGCCAACAGCTCGGGACAGGGGGTTCGCACAGATACGCAGTATTTT. Translated, it gives CANSSGQGVRTDTQYF.

This clonotype was picked up many times. This chain joins TRBV7-2 and TRBJ1-5, with a tentative D call TRBD1 (6 bases). The CDR3 spans 14 residues. Germline CDR1 and CDR2: SGHTA and FQGNSA. V was cut by 6 bases and J by 6 bases, with 15 bases left in between. The CDR3 DNA reads TGTGCCAGCAGTTCCGGGACACCCCCTCAGCCCCAGCATTTT. Its translation: CASSSGTPPQPQHF.

The V call is TRBV18, the J call TRBJ1-2; D remains ambiguous. Per germline, CDR1 KGHSH and CDR2 LQKENI. This CDR3 comprises 13 residues. Trimming pared 3 bases from V and 6 bases from J, leaving 11 bases between. The CDR3 coding sequence is TGTGCCAGCTCACCGACGGGCAATGATGGCTACACCTTC. Translating gives CASSPTGNDGYTF.

For this clonotype: This may arise from a read error, as a much more abundant clone is one base away. The chain combines TRBV5-1 with TRBJ1-2, with a possible D match to TRBD1 (6 bases). The V gene lost 0 bases and the J gene lost 8 bases, with 14 bases spanning the gap. Germline V CDR1 and CDR2: SGHRS, YFSETQ. This CDR3 contains 14 residues. CDR3: CASSLGLGALGYTF. CDR3 sequence (DNA): TGCGCCAGCAGCTTGGGACTGGGGGCTTTGGGCTACACCTTC.

This clonotype was detected ten times or more. DNA for the CDR3: TGTGCCAGCAGTGACACCCACGAAAGGGGTGAGCAGTTCTTC. This gives the protein CASSDTHERGEQFF. This chain connects TRBV6-4 to TRBJ2-1; the D gene is possibly TRBD1 (5 bases). The CDR3 runs 14 residues. Germline CDR1 MRHNA, CDR2 SNTAGT. V lost 2 bases and J lost 9, with 14 bases in between.

In its sample, this clonotype was seen many times. The chain employs TRBV10-3 and TRBJ2-3, with 7 bases fitting TRBD1. Germline V CDR1 and CDR2: ENHRY, SYGVKD. V gave up 3 bases and J gave up 1 base; unmatched junction bases: 4. CDR3 size: 15 residues. The CDR3 DNA follows: TGTGCCATCAGTGAACCCGGACAGGGCACAGATACGCAGTATTTT. Amino acid sequence: CAISEPGQGTDTQYF.

This clonotype was seen at least ten times. The chain joins TRBV30 to TRBJ2-7; unclear D gene. Deletions cut 7 bases from V and 6 bases from J, with 22 bases between. The germline V gene encodes CDR1 GTSNPN and CDR2 SVGIG (reference sequence). CDR3 length: 14 residues. CDR3 DNA: TGTGCCTTAGCCCCCGATGGCGTTAACCCCGAGCAGTACTTC. Its translation: CALAPDGVNPEQYF.

As regards this clonotype: A read error is possible here, since a much larger clone lies one base away. The rearrangement uses TRBV20-1 and TRBJ2-1; 11 bases are a match to TRBD2. The DNA end is more similar to TRBJ2-7, so the J call may be wrong. The CDR3 length is 15 residues. Germline V gene sequence: CDR1 DFQATT, CDR2 SNEGSKA (reference sequence). CDR3 residues: CSATSLAGGYNEQYF. The CDR3 DNA follows: TGCAGTGCTACCTCTCTAGCGGGGGGTTACAATGAGCAGTACTTC.